Included here is one TCR beta chain sequence, with context. Its antigen is not yet known. No qualities accompany the bases; no much larger clone lies one base away. The collaborating institutions used their own protocols to collect whole blood in K2EDTA tubes. For TCRbeta analysis, collaborators shipped samples in one of three forms: frozen whole blood, isolated PBMCs, or DNA extracted from either of those sample types. The data originate from a study of blood T cell repertoires in COVID-19 (TCRdb year 2020). Notes on the research overall: Collaborator samples came from the United States, Italy and Spain and covered acute and convalescent phases of COVID-19. The samples were drawn from the first 160 participants of the ongoing ImmuneRACE study and from 1,200 or so subjects provided by 6 global collaborators. The repertoires were made available in a free public database intended to serve as a resource for research on the immune response to SARS-CoV-2. Sample metadata almost always included a de-identified subject ID, COVID-19 status, age in years and sex. The prospective study material was composed of cDNA or gDNA derived from T cells, B-cell-depleted T cells, or PBMCs. Subjects who had been exposed to COVID-19, were actively infected with it, or had recovered from it provided the deeply sampled blood TCRbeta repertoires that made up the dataset. HLA class I and class II types, where available, came from metadata supplied by the sample provider rather than from assay-based typing. The study at large found these results: Clinical and demographic metadata were provided uncurated, with the amount varying by source and participant.

TCRbeta CDR3 regions were amplified from genomic DNA using the immunoSEQ Assay, a bias-controlled multiplex PCR. Per the authors' processing: The number of nucleated cells in each sample was estimated from the amplification of reference gene primers within the assay. To quantify the absolute abundance of each unique TCRbeta CDR3 rearrangement, sequence reads were collapsed and filtered. Productive Simpson clonality was computed per sample as the square root of Simpson's diversity index over productive rearrangements. Here the immuneACCESS table is served through TCRdb, limited to in-frame sequences with V and J called. Missing clones are a known gap in these copies; in checked studies unresolved V genes cover under half, and the rest lacks a known reason. D and trimming come from the DNA, and the V and J calls and clone size come from that table. Recorded for this sample are more than 200,000 clones; around 80% of them occurred a single time. 4.2% of the sample is in the top ten clones.

This TCR was sampled from a man aged 55 to 70 with acute or convalescent COVID-19. The sequencing sample was made of peripheral blood.

The DNA sequence is TGTGCCAGCAGCCTGCAGGGGGCTGGCACTGAAGCTTTCTTT. Protein translation: CASSLQGAGTEAFF. This chain joins TRBV6-5 to TRBJ1-1; TRBD1 agrees with 8 junctional bases. The CDR3 starts with the cysteine, ends with the phenylalanine, and has 14 residues. Only CDR3 DNA is held: 42 bases, read in frame from base 1. V and J are trimmed by 6 bases and 4 bases, and the gene matches miss 7 bases of the junction. CDR1 and CDR2, looked up from the germline V gene, are MNHEY and SVGAGI.